A selection of T cell receptor beta chains follows, all from one sample in a study of T cell repertoires in cytomegalovirus infection. TCRdb itself ran the reads through MiXCR, one entry per CDR3 protein. The profile shows approximately 490,000 distinct CDR3 sequences, 10% to 12% of them singletons. Sequencing was done on a sample of PBMCs. The receptor set was obtained from a human donor in good health (CMV status not recorded). Some clones in this sample may be carry-over from other donors' samples. CDR3s include the opening cysteine and the closing phenylalanine or tryptophan. The order of the fields is D gene, J gene, V gene, clone size, CDR3 protein, CDR3 DNA. The D gene is left open where the match is weak. Part of the rows lack a size; the others show once, few, many or a class for expanded clones.

>-|TRBJ2-7|TRBV7-9|many
CASSLVRDPVNEQYF
TGTGCCAGCAGCTTAGTTCGGGACCCAGTGAACGAGCAGTACTTC
>-|TRBJ2-4|TRBV18|many
CASSPGKFDGKNIQYF
TGTGCCAGCTCACCAGGGAAATTCGATGGGAAAAACATTCAGTACTTC
>-|TRBJ2-1|TRBV14|many
CASSQTGAGANNGQFF
TGTGCCAGCAGCCAGACAGGGGCGGGAGCGAACAATGGGCAGTTCTTC
>TRBD2|TRBJ2-5|TRBV5-1|many
CASSPTVGGPTQETQYF
TGCGCCAGCAGCCCGACGGTGGGAGGGCCCACCCAAGAGACCCAGTACTTC
>-|TRBJ1-1|TRBV5-1|many
CASSHGQTPVGDAEAFF
TGCGCCAGCAGCCACGGACAAACTCCCGTAGGGGACGCTGAAGCTTTCTTT
>-|TRBJ2-2|TRBV3-1|-
CASSQDLRVGELFF
TGTGCCAGCAGCCAAGATCTGCGGGTTGGGGAGCTGTTTTTT
>TRBD2|TRBJ2-3|TRBV7-2|many
CASSLGTSFSTDTQYF
TGTGCCAGCAGCTTAGGGACTAGCTTTAGCACAGATACGCAGTATTTT
>TRBD1|TRBJ2-2|TRBV11-3|many
CASSGTGIGTGELFF
TGTGCCAGCAGCGGGACAGGGATCGGCACCGGGGAGCTGTTTTTT
>-|TRBJ2-7|TRBV3-1|many
CASRSGREQYF
TGTGCCAGTCGGTCGGGGCGAGAGCAGTACTTC
>TRBD2|TRBJ2-1|TRBV12-3/TRBV12-4|many
CASSLNPLAGERYEQFF
TGTGCCAGCAGCCTTAACCCACTAGCGGGAGAGAGGTATGAGCAGTTCTTC
>-|TRBJ2-7|TRBV7-2|many
CASSAGDGPYEQYF
TGTGCCAGCAGCGCCGGGGACGGGCCCTACGAGCAGTACTTC
>-|TRBJ2-1|TRBV7-8|many
CASSPSVALSYNEQFF
TGTGCCAGCAGCCCTAGCGTGGCCCTCTCCTACAATGAGCAGTTCTTC
>-|TRBJ1-5|TRBV19|few
CASSHPQGHQPQHF
TGTGCCAGTAGTCACCCTCAGGGTCATCAGCCCCAGCATTTT
>-|TRBJ2-7|TRBV20-1|few
CSARVTTALEQYF
TGCAGTGCTAGAGTGACGACAGCCCTGGAGCAGTACTTC
>-|TRBJ2-7|TRBV7-9|many
CASSSPAHYEQYF
TGTGCCAGCAGCTCCCCAGCCCACTACGAGCAGTACTTC
>-|TRBJ2-5|TRBV14|-
CASSQNFGGGTQYF
TGTGCCAGCAGCCAAAATTTTGGGGGCGGGACCCAGTACTTC
>-|TRBJ2-1|TRBV5-1|-
CASSLFTTGLNEQFF
TGCGCCAGCAGCCTATTCACTACAGGGTTAAATGAGCAGTTCTTC
>TRBD1|TRBJ2-1|TRBV7-2|many
CASSFIGTGSRQPYNEQFF
TGTGCCAGCAGCTTTATTGGGACAGGGTCACGGCAACCCTACAATGAGCAGTTCTTC
>-|TRBJ1-1|TRBV9|-
CASTPEAASLNTEAFF
TGTGCCAGCACCCCGGAAGCGGCATCCCTGAACACTGAAGCTTTCTTT
>TRBD1|TRBJ1-1|TRBV29-1|many
CSAQVGQGDTEAFF
TGCAGCGCCCAGGTAGGACAGGGTGACACTGAAGCTTTCTTT
>-|TRBJ1-4|TRBV7-2|many
CASSLSVETIWEKLFF
TGTGCCAGCAGCTTATCGGTGGAGACTATTTGGGAAAAACTGTTTTTT
>-|TRBJ2-1|TRBV29-1|many
CSVEKRAYNEQFF
TGCAGCGTTGAGAAGCGCGCCTACAATGAGCAGTTCTTC
>-|TRBJ2-5|TRBV6-5|many
CASSYGAVGETQYF
TGTGCCAGCAGTTACGGAGCAGTAGGGGAGACCCAGTACTTC
>-|TRBJ2-7|TRBV19|many
CASSITYSTYEQYF
TGTGCCAGTAGTATAACCTACTCAACCTACGAGCAGTACTTC
>-|TRBJ2-3|TRBV4-2|many
CASSHQFTSTDTQYF
TGTGCCAGCAGCCATCAATTCACTTCCACAGATACGCAGTATTTT
>-|TRBJ2-5|TRBV2|many
CASSPQGFVETGTQYF
TGTGCCAGCAGCCCACAGGGATTCGTTGAAACTGGGACCCAGTACTTC
>TRBD2|TRBJ2-1|TRBV7-2|many
CASSYGTRFKFF
TGTGCCAGCAGCTACGGGACTAGGTTTAAGTTCTTC
>-|TRBJ1-1|TRBV12-3/TRBV12-4|-
CASSWTSRAEAFF
TGTGCCAGCAGTTGGACATCACGGGCTGAAGCTTTCTTT
>-|TRBJ1-5|TRBV10-3|-
CAISEGGRGANQPQHF
TGTGCCATCAGTGAGGGGGGACGAGGGGCGAATCAGCCCCAGCATTTT
>TRBD2|TRBJ2-1|TRBV7-9|many
CASSSSGRGYNEQFF
TGTGCCAGCAGCTCGAGCGGGAGGGGGTACAATGAGCAGTTCTTC
>TRBD1|TRBJ2-5|TRBV12-3/TRBV12-4|-
CASILIQGAQETQYF
TGTGCCAGCATTCTAATTCAGGGGGCACAAGAGACCCAGTACTTC